Below, 20 T cell receptor beta chains from the same sample are listed, as sequenced in a study of blood T cell repertoires in COVID-19. The table came from immunoSEQ multiplex PCR; TCRdb's copy has only in-frame clones and leaves some out. This table has 240,000 or so clones, around nine tenths appearing once. Sequenced material: peripheral blood. All receptors derive from a woman in her 40s who had recovered from COVID-19.

The chain combines TRBV9 with TRBJ1-2; a weak D match, TRBD1 (5 bases). Germline loops: CDR1 SGDLS, CDR2 YYNGEE. The germline V and J ends were trimmed by 4 bases and 2 bases, with 9 bases remaining between them. The CDR3 sequence is 13 residues long. CDR3 nucleotides: TGTGCCAGCAGCCTGGGGGGGAACTATGGCTACACCTTC. Translated, it gives CASSLGGNYGYTF.

The CDR3 DNA reads TGTGCCAGCAGCGTAACGGGGACAGGGGGCGTCGGGAGTGAAAAACTGTTTTTT. This sequence encodes CASSVTGTGGVGSEKLFF. The chain carries TRBV9 and TRBJ1-4; TRBD1 matches 12 bases. The CDR3 is 18 residues long. CDR1 is SGDLS, CDR2 YYNGEE, per germline. The V segment lost 1 base and the J segment 7 bases; nucleotides outside the gene matches: 11.

The rearrangement links TRBV20-1 to TRBJ2-1; tentatively, D is TRBD2 (6 bases). Per the germline V gene, CDR1 is DFQATT and CDR2 is SNEGSKA (reference sequence). The CDR3 contains 10 residues. CDR3 sequence: CRRPGDEQFF. CDR3 bases: TGCAGGCGCCCGGGGGATGAGCAGTTCTTC.

A few counts support this clone. The chain couples TRBV2 to TRBJ2-5; 11 bases are shared with TRBD2. This CDR3 is 16 amino acids long. The ends lost 4 bases at V and 0 bases at J; junction bases unmatched: 4. Germline V gene lookup returns CDR1 SNHLY and CDR2 FYNNEI. The CDR3, as DNA: TGTGCCAGCAGTGGAGTAGCGGGGGGGGACCAAGAGACCCAGTACTTC. Amino acids: CASSGVAGGDQETQYF.

The chain carries TRBV10-3 and TRBJ1-2; TRBD1 matches 10 bases. Germline values: CDR1 ENHRY, CDR2 SYGVKD. The CDR3 extends over 14 amino acids. The V gene end was trimmed by 4 bases and the J gene end by 8 bases; junction bases not matched to a gene: 7. The CDR3 sequence: CAISAGGQGPGYTF. The DNA of the CDR3 is TGTGCCATCAGTGCTGGGGGACAGGGGCCGGGCTACACCTTC.

V gene TRBV7-3 combines with J gene TRBJ1-2, with D possibly being TRBD1 (6 bases). V lost 5 bases to trimming and J lost 4 bases, with 14 bases between them. The germline CDR1 and CDR2 sequences are SGHTA and FQGTGA. CDR3 length: 14 amino acids. The CDR3 bases are TGTGCCAGCAGCACCGCGACAGGAGCCTATGGCTACACCTTC. It translates to CASSTATGAYGYTF.

The rearrangement joins TRBV5-6 to TRBJ2-7, with unresolved D. The CDR3 is 14 amino acids. The V gene's germline CDR1 is SGHDT and CDR2 YYEEEE. V lost 4 bases and J lost 2, with 13 bases in between. The CDR3 protein is CASSTNTQPYEQYV. The CDR3 bases are TGTGCCAGCAGCACGAATACACAACCCTACGAGCAGTACGTC.

CDR3 nucleotides: TGTGCCAGCAGTTTTGAGGGGGCGCCTGGAAACACCATATATTTT. Its protein product is CASSFEGAPGNTIYF. The chain is built from TRBV27 and TRBJ1-3; TRBD1 agrees at 7 bases. J lost 2 bases, V lost 3 bases, and 4 bases had no gene match. Germline CDR1 reads MNHEY; CDR2 reads SMNVEV (reference sequence). The CDR3 has 15 residues.

CDR3 DNA sequence: TGTGCCAGCAGCTTACCCCTGGGGGGAACTGAAGCTTTCTTT. Translated: CASSLPLGGTEAFF. This sequence joins TRBV11-3 and TRBJ1-1, with D possibly being TRBD1 (5 bases). Germline CDR1 SGHNT, CDR2 YENEEA. This CDR3 region has 14 residues. Trimming shortened V by 2 bases and J by 5 bases, and 12 bases separated the two germline ends.

This clone appeared a single time. The chain joins TRBV1 to TRBJ2-7; TRBD1 is the table's D call and was not checked against the DNA. TRBV1 is assigned pseudogene status. The length of the CDR3 is 12 residues. In DNA form, the CDR3 reads TGCACCAGCAGCGCGACAGGGATCGAGCAGTACGTC. The encoded protein is CTSSATGIEQYV.

This chain links TRBV10-3 with TRBJ1-2; tentatively, D is TRBD1 (5 bases). The length of the CDR3 is 14 residues. V lost 6 bases, J lost 3 bases, and 14 bases lay in between. Per the germline V gene, CDR1 is ENHRY and CDR2 is SYGVKD. The CDR3 reads CAISQAGGDYGYTF. CDR3 nucleotide sequence: TGTGCCATCAGCCAGGCGGGGGGGGACTATGGCTACACCTTC.

This chain joins TRBV5-1 and TRBJ2-7; D unclear. V dropped 6 bases and J dropped 6 bases, with 16 bases sitting between them. There are 13 residues in the CDR3. Per the germline V gene, CDR1 is SGHRS and CDR2 is YFSETQ. The CDR3 DNA is TGCGCCAGCACCGTTGCCGGTCCGGGCGAGCAGTACTTC. It specifies CASTVAGPGEQYF. The full variable domain, its missing parts supplied by reference TRBV5-1 and TRBJ2-7, is KAGVTQTPRYLIKTRGQQVTLSCSPISGHRSVSWYQQTPGQGLQFLFEYFSETQRNKGNFPGRFSGRQFSNSRSEMNVSTLELGDSALYLCASTVAGPGEQYFGPGTRLTVT.

This chain joins TRBV3-1 (or the pseudogene TRBV3-2) and TRBJ1-2, with D possibly being TRBD1 (6 bases). The germline V and J ends were trimmed by 3 bases and 8 bases, with 13 bases remaining between them. The CDR3 spans 13 residues. Germline CDR1 and CDR2: LGHDT and YNNKEL (reference sequence). The CDR3, as DNA: TGTGCCAGCAGCCATGGGGACATGGGGGGCTACACCTTC. This translates into CASSHGDMGGYTF.

Only a few counts were recorded for this clone. The chain joins TRBV7-2 to TRBJ1-2; a weak D match, TRBD1 (6 bases). Looked up from germline, CDR1 is SGHTA and CDR2 is FQGNSA. Trimming took 5 bases from V and 0 from J, leaving 10 bases between them. The CDR3 sequence is 14 residues long. CDR3 in DNA: TGTGCCAGCAGCCGGACAGATCCTAACTATGGCTACACCTTC. Its protein is CASSRTDPNYGYTF.

J is TRBJ1-4 and V is TRBV7-9, with D perhaps TRBD1 (5 bases). V shed 8 bases and J shed 7 bases, with 20 bases lying between them. The CDR3 totals 15 residues. CDR1 and CDR2 from the germline V gene are SEHNR and FQNEAQ (reference sequence). The CDR3 spells CASDSPAGMGEKLFF. The DNA of the CDR3 is TGTGCCAGCGATAGCCCAGCAGGGATGGGTGAAAAACTGTTTTTT.

CDR3 DNA: TGCGCCAGCAGCCAAGGGGTACAGGGTGGGTCGTGGGAGCAGTACTTC. Protein product: CASSQGVQGGSWEQYF. The rearrangement joins TRBV4-3 to TRBJ2-7, with TRBD1 as a possible D gene (6 bases). The length of the CDR3 is 16 residues. Trimming stripped 1 base from V and 7 bases from J, with 20 bases between. In germline, CDR1 is LGHNA, CDR2 YSLEER.

This chain uses TRBV6-5 with TRBJ2-2, with a tentative D call TRBD1 (7 bases). The germline V gene has CDR1 MNHEY and CDR2 SVGAGI. The CDR3 is 16 residues long. Trimming cost V 2 bases and J 4 bases, with 14 bases left between them. CDR3 coding DNA: TGTGCCAGCAGTTACCGGTGGCAGGGGGGCACCGGGGAGCTGTTTTTT. It codes for CASSYRWQGGTGELFF.

This sequence joins TRBV18 and TRBJ2-3; D perhaps matches TRBD2 (6 bases). Per germline, CDR1 KGHSH and CDR2 LQKENI. V lost 3 bases, J lost 0 bases, and 13 bases lay in between. The length of the CDR3 is 16 residues. CDR3 DNA sequence: TGTGCCAGCTCACCGCCGACTAGATATAGCACAGATACGCAGTATTTT. Protein: CASSPPTRYSTDTQYF.

The rearrangement uses TRBV6-2 or TRBV6-3 and TRBJ2-3, with 9 bases identical to TRBD2. Germline V CDR1 and CDR2: MNHEY, SVGEGT. The CDR3 runs 17 residues. V gave up 0 bases and J gave up 1 base; unmatched junction bases: 5. For the CDR3, the DNA is TGTGCCAGCAGTTACTCTTTGGGGACTAGCCGCACAGATACGCAGTATTTT. Protein sequence: CASSYSLGTSRTDTQYF.

The rearrangement joins TRBV6-5 to TRBJ2-7; 7 bases are a match to TRBD2. Germline CDR1 and CDR2: MNHEY and SVGAGI. The V gene end was trimmed by 5 bases and the J gene end by 2 bases; junction bases not matched to a gene: 0. This CDR3 is built from 12 residues. The CDR3, as DNA: TGTGCCAGCAGTCGGGGGGCCTACGAGCAGTACTTC. Translation gives CASSRGAYEQYF.